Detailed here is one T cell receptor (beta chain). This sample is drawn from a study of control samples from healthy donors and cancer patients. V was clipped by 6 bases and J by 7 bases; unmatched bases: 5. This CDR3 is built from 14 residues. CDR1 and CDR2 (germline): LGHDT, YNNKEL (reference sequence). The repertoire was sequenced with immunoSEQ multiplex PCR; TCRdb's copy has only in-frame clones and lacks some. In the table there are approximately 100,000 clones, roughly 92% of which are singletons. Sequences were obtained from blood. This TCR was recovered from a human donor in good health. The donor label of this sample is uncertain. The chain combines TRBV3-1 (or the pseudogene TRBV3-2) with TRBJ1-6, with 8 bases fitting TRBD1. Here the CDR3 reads CASRPRGRNSPLHF. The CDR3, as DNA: TGTGCCAGCAGACCCAGGGGGCGGAATTCACCCCTCCACTTT.